One TCR beta chain is described in this entry. Germline CDR1 is LGHNA and CDR2 is YNFKEQ. The CDR3 covers 16 residues. The V gene end was trimmed by 4 bases and the J gene end by 5 bases; junction bases not matched to a gene: 10. These data are taken from a study of control samples from healthy donors and cancer patients. TCRdb's copy holds only in-frame clones and misses some; the assay was immunoSEQ multiplex PCR. The sample shows about 50,000 clones, roughly nine tenths of them seen only once. The rearrangement links TRBV4-2 to TRBJ1-1, with TRBD1 matching 10 bases. This TCR was sampled from a man aged 25 to 40 with colorectal cancer. Sequenced sample: PBMCs. Here the CDR3 reads CASSPELGQGKTEAFF. The CDR3 DNA reads TGTGCCAGCAGCCCTGAATTGGGACAGGGGAAAACTGAAGCTTTCTTT.